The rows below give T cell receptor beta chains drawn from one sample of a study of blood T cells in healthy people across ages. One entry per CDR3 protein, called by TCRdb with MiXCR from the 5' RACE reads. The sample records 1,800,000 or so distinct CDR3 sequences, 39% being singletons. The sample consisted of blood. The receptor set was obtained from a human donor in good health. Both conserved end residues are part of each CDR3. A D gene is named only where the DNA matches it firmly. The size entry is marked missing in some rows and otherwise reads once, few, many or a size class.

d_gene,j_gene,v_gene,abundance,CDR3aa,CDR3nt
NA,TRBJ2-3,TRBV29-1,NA,CSVQRGTDTQYF,TGCAGCGTCCAGAGGGGCACAGATACGCAGTATTTT
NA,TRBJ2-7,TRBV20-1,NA,CSAEIRGKTYEQYF,TGCAGTGCAGAAATCAGGGGTAAAACCTACGAGCAGTACTTC
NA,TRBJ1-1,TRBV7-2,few,CASSLAAGGPGLAFF,TGTGCCAGCAGCTTAGCAGCCGGGGGTCCGGGTTTGGCTTTCTTT
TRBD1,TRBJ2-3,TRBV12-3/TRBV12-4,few,CASSPWSTGMGDSQYF,TGTGCCAGCAGTCCGTGGTCGACAGGGATGGGAGACTCGCAGTATTTT
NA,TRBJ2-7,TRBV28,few,CASSFADGVSYEQYF,TGTGCCAGCAGTTTTGCGGACGGAGTATCCTACGAGCAGTACTTC
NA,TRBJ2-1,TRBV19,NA,CASSIDAGTYNEQFF,TGTGCCAGTAGTATAGATGCAGGGACCTACAATGAGCAGTTCTTC
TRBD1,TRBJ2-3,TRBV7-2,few,CASSLRGQGEDTQYF,TGTGCCAGCAGCTTAAGGGGACAGGGGGAGGATACGCAGTATTTT
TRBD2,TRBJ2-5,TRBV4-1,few,CASSQGVAGAQETQYF,TGCGCCAGCAGCCAGGGGGTAGCGGGGGCCCAAGAGACCCAGTACTTC
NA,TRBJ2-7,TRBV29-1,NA,CSVGGAAGGLLGQYF,TGCAGCGTTGGAGGGGCGGCTGGAGGACTCTTAGGGCAGTACTTC
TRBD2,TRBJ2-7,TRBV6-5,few,CASSTPTSAHYEQYF,TGTGCCAGCAGCACCCCAACTAGCGCCCACTACGAGCAGTACTTC
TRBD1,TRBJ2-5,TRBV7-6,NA,CASSFRQGPRKTQYF,TGTGCCAGCAGCTTCCGACAGGGTCCGCGAAAGACCCAGTACTTC
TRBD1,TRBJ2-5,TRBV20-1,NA,CSLSQTGSYNEQYF,TGCAGTCTCAGCCAGACAGGGAGCTACAATGAGCAGTACTTC
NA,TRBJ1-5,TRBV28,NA,CASSSVDGYQPQHF,TGTGCCAGCAGTTCCGTGGACGGATATCAGCCCCAGCATTTT
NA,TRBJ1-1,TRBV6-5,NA,CASSLDTRNTEAFF,TGTGCCAGCAGTCTTGACACCAGGAACACTGAAGCTTTCTTT
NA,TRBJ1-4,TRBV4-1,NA,CASSQDHEKLFF,TGCGCCAGCAGCCAAGATCATGAAAAACTGTTTTTT
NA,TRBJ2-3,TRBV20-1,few,CSAKRLGGDTQYF,TGCAGTGCTAAGCGGCTAGGGGGGGATACGCAGTATTTT
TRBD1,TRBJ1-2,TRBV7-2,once,CASSPPTQGDTNYGYTF,TGTGCCAGCAGCCCACCTACCCAGGGGGATACTAACTATGGCTACACCTTC